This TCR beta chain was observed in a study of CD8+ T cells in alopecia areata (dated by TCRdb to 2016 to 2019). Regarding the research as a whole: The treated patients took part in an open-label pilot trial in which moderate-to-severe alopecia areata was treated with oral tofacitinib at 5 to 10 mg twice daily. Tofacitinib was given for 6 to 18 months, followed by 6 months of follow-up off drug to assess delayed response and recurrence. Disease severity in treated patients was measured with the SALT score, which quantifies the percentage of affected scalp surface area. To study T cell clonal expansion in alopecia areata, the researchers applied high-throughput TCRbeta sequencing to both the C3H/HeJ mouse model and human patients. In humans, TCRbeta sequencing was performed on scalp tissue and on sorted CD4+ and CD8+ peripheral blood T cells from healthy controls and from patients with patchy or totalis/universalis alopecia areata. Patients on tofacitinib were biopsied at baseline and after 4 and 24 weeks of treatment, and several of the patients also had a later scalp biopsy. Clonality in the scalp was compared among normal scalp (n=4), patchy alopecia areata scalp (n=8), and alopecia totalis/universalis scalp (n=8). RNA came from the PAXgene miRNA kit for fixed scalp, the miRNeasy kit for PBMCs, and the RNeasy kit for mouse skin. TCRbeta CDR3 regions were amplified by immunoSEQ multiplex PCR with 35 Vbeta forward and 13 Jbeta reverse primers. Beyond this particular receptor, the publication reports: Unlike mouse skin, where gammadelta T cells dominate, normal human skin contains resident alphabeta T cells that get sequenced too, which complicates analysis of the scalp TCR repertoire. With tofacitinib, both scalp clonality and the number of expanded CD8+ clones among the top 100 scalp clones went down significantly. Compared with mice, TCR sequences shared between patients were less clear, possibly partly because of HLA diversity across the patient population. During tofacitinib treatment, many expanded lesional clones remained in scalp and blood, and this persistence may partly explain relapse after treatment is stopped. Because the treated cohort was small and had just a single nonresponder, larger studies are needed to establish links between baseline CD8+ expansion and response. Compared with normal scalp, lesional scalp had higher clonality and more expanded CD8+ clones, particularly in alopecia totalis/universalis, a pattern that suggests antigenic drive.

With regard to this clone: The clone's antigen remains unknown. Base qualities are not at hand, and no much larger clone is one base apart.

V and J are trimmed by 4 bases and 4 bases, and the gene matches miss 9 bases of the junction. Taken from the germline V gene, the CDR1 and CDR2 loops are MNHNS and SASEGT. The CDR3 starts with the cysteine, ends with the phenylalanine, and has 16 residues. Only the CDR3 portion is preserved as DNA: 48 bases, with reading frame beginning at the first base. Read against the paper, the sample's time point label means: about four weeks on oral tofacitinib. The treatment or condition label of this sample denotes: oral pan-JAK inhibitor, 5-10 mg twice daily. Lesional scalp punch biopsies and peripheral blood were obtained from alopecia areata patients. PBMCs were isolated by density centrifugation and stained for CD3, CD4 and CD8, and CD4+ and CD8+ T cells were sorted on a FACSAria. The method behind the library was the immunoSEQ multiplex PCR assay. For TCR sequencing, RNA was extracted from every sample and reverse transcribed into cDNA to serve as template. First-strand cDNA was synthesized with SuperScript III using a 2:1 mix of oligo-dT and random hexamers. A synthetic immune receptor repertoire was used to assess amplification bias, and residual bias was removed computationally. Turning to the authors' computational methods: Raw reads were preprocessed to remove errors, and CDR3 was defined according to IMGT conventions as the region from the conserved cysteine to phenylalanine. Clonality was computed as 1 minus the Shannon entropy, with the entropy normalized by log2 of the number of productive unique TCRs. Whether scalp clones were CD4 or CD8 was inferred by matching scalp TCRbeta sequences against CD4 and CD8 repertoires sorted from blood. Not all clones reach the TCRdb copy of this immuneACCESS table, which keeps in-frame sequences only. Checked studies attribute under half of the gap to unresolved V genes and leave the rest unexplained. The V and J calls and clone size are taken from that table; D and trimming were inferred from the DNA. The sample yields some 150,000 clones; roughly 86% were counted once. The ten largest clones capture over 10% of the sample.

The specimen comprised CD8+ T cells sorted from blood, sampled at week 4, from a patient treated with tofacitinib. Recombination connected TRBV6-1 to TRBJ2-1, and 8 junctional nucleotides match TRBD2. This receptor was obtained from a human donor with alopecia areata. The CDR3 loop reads CASSGFGSSGYNEQFF. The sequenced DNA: TGTGCCAGCAGTGGTTTTGGGTCTAGCGGGTACAATGAGCAGTTCTTC.